This paragraph reports one TCR beta chain. This sample was taken from a study of blood T cell repertoires in COVID-19. Overall study context: From T cells, B-cell-depleted T cells, or PBMCs came the material, which was cDNA or gDNA.

The CDR3 covers 15 residues. Germline assignment: CDR1 SNHLY and CDR2 FYNNEI. With V trimmed by 2 bases and J by 4 bases, 7 bases remained unmatched. TCRdb keeps only in-frame clones here, not all; method: immunoSEQ multiplex PCR. The table shows about 160,000 clones, with roughly 80% occurring only once. The receptor was isolated from a man between 60 and 70 years old with acute or convalescent COVID-19. The rearrangement joins TRBV2 to TRBJ1-2, with 7 bases aligning to TRBD1. The sample taken for sequencing was peripheral blood. The CDR3 protein is CASSEQGQGGYGYTF. CDR3 sequence (DNA): TGTGCCAGCAGTGAACAAGGGCAGGGGGGCTATGGCTACACCTTC.